Listed below are T cell receptor beta chains from one sample, sequenced in a study of shared clonotypes between healthy human individuals. Data came from immunoSEQ multiplex PCR; TCRdb stores just in-frame clones and leaves some out. The sample records about 380,000 clones, 95% to 97% being singletons. Material for sequencing was memory CD8+ T cells sorted from blood. These receptor sequences come from a man aged 25 to 45 in good health. CDR3s include the opening cysteine and the closing phenylalanine or tryptophan.

>TRBV5-6|TRBJ2-3
CASSLRRGIMILDTQYF
>TRBV5-4|TRBJ1-2
CASRRDTANYGYTF
>TRBV18|TRBJ2-3
CASSLPTSGSVGTQYF
>TRBV29-1|TRBJ2-1
CSVEDLTPTRVSYNEQFF
>TRBV5-1|TRBJ2-3
CASSLARADTQYF
>TRBV18|TRBJ2-7
CASSPRQAYEQYF
>TRBV19|TRBJ2-4
CASNTGGKNIQYF
>TRBV25-1|TRBJ1-2
CASSEVVGTGCNYGYTF
>TRBV5-1|TRBJ2-3
CASSLVGAASGTDTQYF
>TRBV13|TRBJ2-7
CASSGDYEQYF
>TRBV28|TRBJ1-2
CASSSWTGYYGYTF